Listed here is a single TCR beta chain. These data come from a study of blood T cell repertoires in COVID-19. Libraries were prepared by immunoSEQ multiplex PCR; TCRdb keeps only in-frame clonotypes and omits some of them. This sample yields 200,000 to 250,000 clones, of which about 85% are seen a single time; around 0.89% belongs to the top ten. From germline, CDR1 is LNHDA and CDR2 SQIVND (reference sequence). Trimming removed 6 bases from V and 6 bases from J; junction bases left unmatched: 7. The CDR3 runs to 15 residues. This TCR derives from a man aged 35 to 55 with acute or convalescent COVID-19. Sequenced input: peripheral blood. J is TRBJ2-2 and V is TRBV19; 10 bases line up with TRBD1. Here the CDR3 reads CASRPGQGFSGELFF. As DNA, the CDR3 is TGTGCCAGTAGACCGGGACAGGGGTTCTCCGGGGAGCTGTTTTTT. The entire variable domain, with the rest obtained from reference TRBV19 and TRBJ2-2, is as follows: DGGITQSPKYLFRKEGQNVTLSCEQNLNHDAMYWYRQDPGQGLRLIYYSQIVNDFQKGDIAEGYSVSREKKESFPLTVTSAQKNPTAFYLCASRPGQGFSGELFFGEGSRLTVL.